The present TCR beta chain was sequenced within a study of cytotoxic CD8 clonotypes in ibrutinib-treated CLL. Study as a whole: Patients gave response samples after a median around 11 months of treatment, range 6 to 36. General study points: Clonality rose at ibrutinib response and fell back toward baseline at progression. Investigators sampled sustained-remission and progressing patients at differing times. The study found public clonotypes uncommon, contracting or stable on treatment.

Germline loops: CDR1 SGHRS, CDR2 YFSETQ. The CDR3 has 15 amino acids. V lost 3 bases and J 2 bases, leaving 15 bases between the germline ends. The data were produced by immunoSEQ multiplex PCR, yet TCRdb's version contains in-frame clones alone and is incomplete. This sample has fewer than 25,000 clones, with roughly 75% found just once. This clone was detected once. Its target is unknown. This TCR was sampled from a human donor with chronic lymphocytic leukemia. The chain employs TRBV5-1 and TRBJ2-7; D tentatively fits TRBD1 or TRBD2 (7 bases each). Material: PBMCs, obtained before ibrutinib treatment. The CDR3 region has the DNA TGCGCCAGCAGCTCCCAGGGGGGGCCCGCCTACGAGCAGTACTTC. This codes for CASSSQGGPAYEQYF.